This passage covers 7 T cell receptor beta chains from one sample sequenced in a study of T cells in Graves' hyperthyroidism and ophthalmopathy. Amplified TCR beta CDR3 regions derived from RNA transcripts. Carried out on the TCR CDR3, a first-round RT-PCR used the HTBI primer set. TCRdb re-called the multiplex PCR reads through MiXCR, storing one row per CDR3 protein. In the table there are 300,000 to 500,000 distinct CDR3 sequences, around 15% of which are singletons. Sequenced: blood. These receptors came from a man over 45 with Graves' ophthalmopathy.

This clonotype was found many times. The V gene is TRBV6-1, the J gene TRBJ2-1, with D maybe TRBD2 (5 bases). V lost 4 bases and J lost 5, with 12 bases in between. Germline assignment: CDR1 MNHNS and CDR2 SASEGT. The CDR3 has 14 amino acids. CDR3 protein: CASSGAGRHNEQFF. CDR3 sequence (DNA): TGTGCCAGCAGTGGTGCGGGCCGACACAATGAGCAGTTCTTC.

The rearrangement links TRBV10-3 to TRBJ2-1; 11 nucleotides match TRBD2. V lost 2 bases to trimming and J lost 9 bases; unmatched junction nucleotides: 9. CDR3 length: 16 residues. Looked up from germline, CDR1 is ENHRY and CDR2 is SYGVKD. This CDR3 is CAISETSGGRDTEQFF. The CDR3 DNA sequence: TGTGCCATCAGTGAGACTAGCGGGGGACGGGACACTGAGCAGTTCTTC.

The chain links TRBV28 to TRBJ2-2; either TRBD1 or TRBD2 may fit D (5 bases each). In germline, CDR1 is MDHEN, CDR2 SYDVKM. CDR3 length: 18 amino acids. With 6 bases removed from V and 0 bases from J, the gap between germline ends came to 20 bases. CDR3 in amino acids: CASRGRNKDFSNTGELFF. The CDR3 DNA sequence: TGTGCCAGCAGGGGACGTAATAAGGACTTCTCGAACACCGGGGAGCTGTTTTTT.

With respect to this clonotype: A much larger clone sits a single nucleotide away, making a read error possible. The V call is TRBV2, the J call TRBJ2-2; D is possibly TRBD2 (5 bases). The CDR3 loop spans 13 amino acids. The V gene lost 6 bases and the J gene lost 7 bases, with 12 bases spanning the gap. Germline V gene data show CDR1 as SNHLY and CDR2 as FYNNEI. The CDR3 region has the DNA TGTGCCAGCAGCCACGGGGTGGGCGGGGAGCTGTTTTTT. Amino acid sequence: CASSHGVGGELFF. Full variable domain (remainder filled in from reference TRBV2 and TRBJ2-2): EPEVTQTPSHQVTQMGQEVILRCVPISNHLYFYWYRQILGQKVEFLVSFYNNEISEKSEIFDDQFSVERPDGSNFTLKIRSTKLEDSAMYFCASSHGVGGELFFGEGSRLTVL.

The J gene is TRBJ2-6, the V gene TRBV27; 8 bases align to TRBD2. Germline lookup yields CDR1 MNHEY and CDR2 SMNVEV (reference sequence). The CDR3 consists of 17 residues. V shed 5 bases and J 4 bases; nucleotides not matched to a gene: 10. The DNA for the CDR3 is TGTGCCAGCAGTATCGGGACTAGTACTTACGGGGCCAACGTCCTGACTTTC. This sequence encodes CASSIGTSTYGANVLTF.

This clonotype was counted at least ten times. The chain joins TRBV12-3 or TRBV12-4 to TRBJ2-1; TRBD2 matches at 7 bases. The CDR3 is 16 amino acids. V trimming: 3 bases; J trimming: 6 bases; junction bases outside the gene matches: 11. The CDR3 here is CASSFFPGGGSNEQFF. As DNA, the CDR3 is TGTGCCAGCAGTTTTTTCCCGGGGGGAGGGTCCAATGAGCAGTTCTTC.

This clonotype has more than one count but fewer than ten. V gene TRBV10-3 combines with J gene TRBJ1-2, with a possible D match to TRBD1 (5 bases). CDR1 is ENHRY, CDR2 SYGVKD, per germline. The CDR3 contains 13 residues. With 4 bases removed from V and 1 base from J, the gap between germline ends came to 7 bases. This chain's CDR3 is CAISGQHNYGYTF. In DNA form, the CDR3 reads TGTGCCATCAGTGGACAGCATAACTATGGCTACACCTTC.